This TCR beta chain was recorded in a study of cytomegalovirus exposure and HLA in healthy donors. On the study more broadly: Approximately 80 million unique TCRs, all from HLA-typed donors, were included in an early release of the data.

Study conclusions and caveats: The analysis excluded some indistinguishable V segments, including TRBV6-2 and TRBV6-3.

The trim removed 1 base at V and 4 bases at J, leaving 0 bases unmatched. Germline V CDR1 and CDR2: GTSNPN, SVGIG (reference sequence). The CDR3 totals 13 residues. On this clone itself: The target antigen is unknown.

The PCR had 60 Vbeta and 13 Jbeta primers. Repertoires were generated with immunoSEQ multiplex PCR, while TCRdb's copy carries only in-frame clones and drops some. The repertoire holds about 220,000 clones, with 65% to 85% as singletons. The gene calls are TRBV30 and TRBJ2-2; 7 bases line up with TRBD1. The sample was PBMCs. The sequence came from a boy aged 2 to 10 in good health and CMV-seronegative. As DNA, the CDR3 is TGTGCCTGGAGTGACAGGGGCACCGGGGAGCTGTTTTTT. Its protein product is CAWSDRGTGELFF. Looking up the rest from reference TRBV30 and TRBJ2-2 gives the full variable domain: SQTIHQWPATLVQPVGSPLSLECTVEGTSNPNLYWYRQAAGRGLQLLFYSVGIGQISSEVPQNLSASRPQDRQFILSSKKLLLSDSGFYLCAWSDRGTGELFFGEGSRLTVL.